Sequencing of this TCR beta chain was carried out in a study of long-term antiretroviral therapy in people with HIV. The content of samples before DNA extraction was roughly 0.9-11 million cryopreserved PBMC. With respect to this clone: As yet, its antigen is unknown.

There are 17 residues in the CDR3. V shed 3 bases and J shed 1 base, with 16 bases lying between them. Germline CDR1 and CDR2: MGHRA and YSYEKL. Version v3.0 of the immunoSEQ assay was performed at survey level. Produced via immunoSEQ multiplex PCR; TCRdb's table is partial and in-frame only. The sample lists tens of thousands of clones; roughly 87% were seen once. Study-level findings and limits: Blood sampling spanned 2004 to 2017, possibly under older ART regimens. Repertoires with HIV possessed tighter CDR3 length spans than those of controls.

This rearrangement joins TRBV4-1 to TRBJ2-1; D possibly corresponds to TRBD2 (5 bases). This TCR derives from a man aged 50-59 years with HIV. The starting material was unsorted PBMCs, obtained 2 years after starting antiretroviral therapy. In nucleotides, the CDR3 is TGCGCCAGCAGCCAGGTGATCACTAGAGCTTCCTACAATGAGCAGTTCTTC. Translated: CASSQVITRASYNEQFF.